This T cell receptor (beta chain) was retrieved from a study of T cell responses to AZD1222 COVID-19 vaccine. Samples with a second dose at about 4 or about 12 weeks were pooled together. This CDR3 region has 13 residues. Germline values: CDR1 ENHRY, CDR2 SYGVKD. V lost 2 bases and J 4 bases, leaving 8 bases between the germline ends. Notes on the study in general: The repertoires were collected only after the peak T cell response.

Sequencing was performed with immunoSEQ multiplex PCR; in TCRdb, only in-frame clones are kept and a portion is missing. The sample records 100,000 to 150,000 clones, just over 90% being singletons. In the case of this clone: Its specificity is not known.

The chain couples TRBV10-3 to TRBJ1-1; D gene unclear. Sequencing was performed on peripheral blood, taken 28 days after the second AZD1222 dose. This TCR came from an adult who received the AZD1222 COVID-19 vaccine. The CDR3 here is CAISESIGTEAFF. As DNA, the CDR3 is TGTGCCATCAGTGAGAGTATAGGCACTGAAGCTTTCTTT.